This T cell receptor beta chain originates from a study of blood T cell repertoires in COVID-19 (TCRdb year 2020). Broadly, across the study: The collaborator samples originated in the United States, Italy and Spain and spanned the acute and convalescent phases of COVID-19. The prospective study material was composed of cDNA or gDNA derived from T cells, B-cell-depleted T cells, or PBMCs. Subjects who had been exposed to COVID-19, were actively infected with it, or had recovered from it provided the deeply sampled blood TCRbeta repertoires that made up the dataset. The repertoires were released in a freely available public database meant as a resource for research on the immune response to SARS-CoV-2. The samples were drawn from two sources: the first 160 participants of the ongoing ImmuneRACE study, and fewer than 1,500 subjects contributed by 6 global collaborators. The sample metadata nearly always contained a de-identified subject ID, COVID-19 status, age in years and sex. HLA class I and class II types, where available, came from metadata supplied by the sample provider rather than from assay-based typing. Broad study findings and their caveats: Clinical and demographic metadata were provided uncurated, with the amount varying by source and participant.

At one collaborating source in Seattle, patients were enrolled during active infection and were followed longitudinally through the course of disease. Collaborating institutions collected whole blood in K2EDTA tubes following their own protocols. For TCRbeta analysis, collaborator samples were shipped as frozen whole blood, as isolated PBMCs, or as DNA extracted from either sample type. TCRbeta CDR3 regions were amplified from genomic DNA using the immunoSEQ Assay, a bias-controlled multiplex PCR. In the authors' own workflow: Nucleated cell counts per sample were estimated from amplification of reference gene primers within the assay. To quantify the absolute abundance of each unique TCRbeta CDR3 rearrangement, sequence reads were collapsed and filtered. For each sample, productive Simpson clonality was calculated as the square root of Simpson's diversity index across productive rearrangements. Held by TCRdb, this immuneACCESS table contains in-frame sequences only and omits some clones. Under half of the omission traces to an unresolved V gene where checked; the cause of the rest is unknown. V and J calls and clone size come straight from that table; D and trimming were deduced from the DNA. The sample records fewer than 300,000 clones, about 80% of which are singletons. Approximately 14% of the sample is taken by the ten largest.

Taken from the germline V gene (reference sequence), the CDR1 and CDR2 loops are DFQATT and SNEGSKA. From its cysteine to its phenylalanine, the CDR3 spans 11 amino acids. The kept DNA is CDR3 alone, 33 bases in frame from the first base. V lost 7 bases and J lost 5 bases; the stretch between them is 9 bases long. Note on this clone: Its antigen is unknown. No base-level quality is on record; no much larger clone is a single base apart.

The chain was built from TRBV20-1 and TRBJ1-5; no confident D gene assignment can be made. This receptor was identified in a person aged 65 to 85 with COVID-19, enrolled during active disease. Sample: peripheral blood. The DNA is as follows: TGCAGTGTCGGAGGAGATCAGCCCCAGCATTTT. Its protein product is CSVGGDQPQHF.